The 5 T cell receptor beta chains below all came from one sample that was sequenced in a study of T-cell reconstitution after alpha-beta-depleted transplantation in children listed by TCRdb under 2016. The library relied on PCR. TCRdb lists the instrument as Illumina HiSeq 2500. TCR library preparation used molecular barcoding, with unique molecular identifiers applied to normalize quantification of the TCRbeta repertoire. TCRdb reanalyzed the raw reads on its own, using fastp at Q25 for trimming and MiXCR for clone calling, and kept in-frame beta chains. Merged by CDR3 protein, the rows form single entries marked with the most common genes and DNA. The sample records some 200,000 distinct CDR3 sequences, roughly 15% of which are singletons. Approximately 13% of the sample comes from the top ten. Sequencing was performed on PBMCs from the stem cell graft donor, taken from the stem cell graft. These receptors originate from a human donor who donated a stem cell graft to a child with acute lymphoblastic leukemia.

This clonotype was seen only a few times. The V call is TRBV5-1, the J call TRBJ1-2; the D gene is possibly TRBD1 (5 bases). This CDR3 spans 15 amino acids. Germline V lookup: CDR1 SGHRS, CDR2 YFSETQ. Between the trimmed V and J ends, which lost 0 bases and 2 bases, there was a span of 11 bases. CDR3 sequence (DNA): TGCGCCAGCAGCTTGGAAAGGGGTCCCAACTATGGCTACACCTTC. Translation gives CASSLERGPNYGYTF.

The chain joins TRBV20-1 to TRBJ2-1; weak D call: TRBD2 (6 bases). The CDR3 extends over 13 amino acids. Between the trimmed V and J ends, which lost 6 bases and 2 bases, there was a span of 11 bases. The germline CDR1 and CDR2 sequences are DFQATT and SNEGSKA (reference sequence). The CDR3 sequence: CSAGTPTYNEQFF. CDR3 nucleotides: TGCAGTGCCGGGACTCCCACCTACAATGAGCAGTTCTTC.

J is TRBJ1-2 and V is TRBV6-2 or TRBV6-3; D gene uncertain. The CDR3 has 13 residues. The V end lost 6 bases, the J end lost 3 bases, and 11 bases lay between the germline ends. Per the germline V gene, CDR1 is MNHEY and CDR2 is SVGEGT. The chain's CDR3 is CASRSQSDYGYTF. CDR3 bases: TGTGCCAGCAGATCGCAGTCCGACTATGGCTACACCTTC.

This clonotype has only a few counts. CDR3 sequence reads: CASSRRGGYTF. DNA for the CDR3: TGTGCCAGCAGTCGACGGGGGGGCTACACCTTC. The V call is TRBV12-3 or TRBV12-4, the J call TRBJ1-2; a weak D match, TRBD1 (5 bases). CDR3 length: 11 residues. Deletions cut 5 bases from V and 8 bases from J, with 9 bases between.

This clonotype was seen at least ten times. This chain connects TRBV7-8 to TRBJ1-6; D unclear. Germline V gene lookup returns CDR1 SGHVS and CDR2 FQNEAQ. The ends were cut back, 9 bases at V and 7 bases at J, with 22 bases in the middle. The CDR3 spans 16 residues. DNA for the CDR3: TGTGCCAGTCGGCTAGGGAGGCCTAAAGTAAATTCACCCCTCCACTTT. Translation gives CASRLGRPKVNSPLHF.